This T cell receptor (beta chain) derives from a study of shared clonotypes between healthy human individuals. In the study overall: Donors were a couple of women and a few men aged 18 to 49. CD4 naive cells filled three plates per donor, CD4 memory three, CD8 naive two and CD8 memory one.

Study-level points and caveats: Generally, naive subsets (rather than memory subsets) showed larger estimated richness. Genetic and exposure-history diversity was limited by the small donor number.

The CDR3 covers 15 residues. Unmatched junction bases numbered 4, after V lost 3 bases and J lost 7 bases. CDR1 and CDR2 from the germline V gene are MNHEY and SMNVEV (reference sequence). The assay was immunoSEQ multiplex PCR, and TCRdb's table has in-frame clones only and misses some. This sample carries roughly 2.5 million clones, roughly nine tenths of them seen once, and the ten largest clones take more than 0.12%. This clone was seen a single time. Its antigen is unknown. What was sequenced was naive CD4+ T cells sorted from blood. Subset given: CD45RA+ positively selected. The chain couples TRBV27 to TRBJ1-6; 9 nucleotides align to TRBD1. This receptor was identified in a man between 18 and 35 years old in good health. The CDR3, as DNA: TGTGCCAGCAGTTTCTCGACAGGGGGAAATTCACCCCTCCACTTT. Translated, it gives CASSFSTGGNSPLHF.